This T cell receptor (beta chain) came from a study of T-cell reconstitution after alpha-beta-depleted transplantation in children. Germline loops: CDR1 KGHSH, CDR2 LQKENI. V lost 5 bases to trimming and J lost 4 bases; unmatched junction nucleotides: 2. This CDR3 has 15 amino acids. Unique molecular identifiers were used to barcode this TCRbeta library. MiXCR, run by TCRdb on the PCR reads, gives a single entry per CDR3 protein. The sample holds around 500,000 distinct CDR3 sequences, approximately 12% seen once. This clonotype was observed many times. This chain connects TRBV18 to TRBJ2-1; 13 bases align to TRBD2. The TCR was taken from a human donor who donated a stem cell graft to a child with combined immunodeficiency. The material was PBMCs from the stem cell graft donor, obtained from the stem cell graft. In nucleotides, the CDR3 is TGTGCCAGCTCATCACTAGCGGGAGGGTACAATGAGCAGTTCTTC. Its protein is CASSSLAGGYNEQFF.